The clone carrying this T cell receptor (beta chain) was observed a single time. Its antigen is as yet unknown. This sample is part of a study of cytomegalovirus exposure and HLA in healthy donors. Study results and limitations: For most subjects, TCR beta sequences were reported to predict HLA-A and HLA-B alleles with accuracy. Differences between HLA loci emerged in a later analysis of TCR association rates, with DRB1 most and HLA-C fewest.

It was with 60 Vbeta and 13 Jbeta primers that the PCR ran. The table came from immunoSEQ multiplex PCR; TCRdb's copy has only in-frame clones and leaves some out. The sample yields some 180,000 clones, less than 80% seen once. Germline V gene data show CDR1 as MNHEY and CDR2 as SVGAGI. The CDR3 has 16 amino acids. The V gene end was trimmed by 2 bases and the J gene end by 6 bases; junction bases not matched to a gene: 7. Healthy bone marrow donors formed the donor group. What was sequenced was PBMCs. The gene calls are TRBV6-5 and TRBJ2-1, with 10 bases fitting TRBD1. The origin of this receptor is a man aged 18-30 years in good health and CMV-seronegative. The CDR3: CASSYPRTGGPNEQFF. For the CDR3, the DNA is TGTGCCAGCAGTTACCCTCGGACAGGGGGACCCAATGAGCAGTTCTTC.